The rows below give T cell receptor beta chains drawn from one sample of a study of T cells in Graves' hyperthyroidism and ophthalmopathy. Each CDR3 protein gets one entry after TCRdb re-called the multiplex PCR reads with MiXCR. The table lists a few hundred thousand distinct CDR3 sequences, around 16% of them singletons, with around 7.8% in the top ten. The specimen sequenced was blood. Source of these receptors: a woman in her 30s with Graves' hyperthyroidism. The CDR3 runs from the conserved cysteine through the conserved F or W. A D gene is named only where the DNA matches it firmly. Expanded clones are given a class, and other clones once, few, many or no size at all.

v_gene	j_gene	d_gene	abundance	CDR3nt	CDR3aa
TRBV11-2	TRBJ2-3	-	many	TGTGCCAGCGGGACGGGACCATCTTCAGATACGCAGTATTTT	CASGTGPSSDTQYF
TRBV18	TRBJ1-1	TRBD1	-	TGTGCCAGCTCACCCCCGACAGGGGGCACGAACACTGAAGCTTTCTTT	CASSPPTGGTNTEAFF
TRBV28	TRBJ2-5	-	many	TGTGCCAGCAATGGCGTAGTGGGGACCCAGTACTTC	CASNGVVGTQYF
TRBV20-1	TRBJ1-2	-	few	TGCAGTGCGGCGATGAACCATGGCTACACCTTC	CSAAMNHGYTF
TRBV28	TRBJ1-3	TRBD1	-	TGTGCCAGCAGTTTGGTAACAGGGGTCAGAAACACCATATATTTT	CASSLVTGVRNTIYF
TRBV28	TRBJ1-2	-	many	TGTGCCAGCAGTTTCCCGAGGGGTGGCTACACCTTC	CASSFPRGGYTF
TRBV27	TRBJ1-6	TRBD1	many	TGTGCCAGCAGTTTACAAAGGACAGGGAATAATTCACCCCTCCACTTT	CASSLQRTGNNSPLHF
TRBV11-2	TRBJ2-1	-	many	TGTGCCAGCAGCTCAAGTTTCGGGGGAGGCCTCTACAATGAGCAGTTCTTC	CASSSSFGGGLYNEQFF
TRBV30	TRBJ2-7	-	-	TGTGCCTGGAGCTCCGGCAGCGGTTCCTACGAGCAGTACTTC	CAWSSGSGSYEQYF
TRBV9	TRBJ1-1	-	many	TGTGCCAGCAGCGTTCAGGGAAACACTGAAGCTTTCTTT	CASSVQGNTEAFF
TRBV12-3/TRBV12-4	TRBJ2-5	TRBD2	-	TGTGCCAGCAGTTCCCGGACTAGCGGGACGGAGACCCAGTACTTC	CASSSRTSGTETQYF
TRBV2	TRBJ1-5	-	few	TGTGCCAGCATGGGGGGAAATCAGCCCCAGCATTTT	CASMGGNQPQHF
TRBV7-9	TRBJ1-2	-	-	TGTGCCAGCAGCTTAGAGCTTCGGACGGGGCCCCACTATGGCTACACCTTC	CASSLELRTGPHYGYTF
TRBV3-1	TRBJ2-1	TRBD2	many	TGTGCCAGCAGCCCGGGACTAGTAATAGTTGAGCAGTTCTTC	CASSPGLVIVEQFF
TRBV20-1	TRBJ2-1	-	-	TGCAGTGTCCTGAGACCCCCTGCGCTCAATGAGCAGTTCTTC	CSVLRPPALNEQFF
TRBV24-1	TRBJ2-1	-	many	TGTGCCACGATTACTTCCCACCTCAATGAGCAGTTCTTC	CATITSHLNEQFF
TRBV5-1	TRBJ1-3	-	many	TGCGCCAGCAGCCCGGACGGAGCTGGAAACACCATATATTTT	CASSPDGAGNTIYF
TRBV30	TRBJ1-2	TRBD1	many	TGTGCCTGGGAGAGGGACAGCCTTTATGGCTACACCTTC	CAWERDSLYGYTF
TRBV28	TRBJ2-7	-	many	TGTGCCAGCAGTTTAGGAGGGCAGGGGTCTGACGAGCAGTACTTC	CASSLGGQGSDEQYF
TRBV11-2	TRBJ1-2	TRBD1	many	TGTGCCAGCAGCTTCAACCCGAACCCTGACAGGGGTGGCTACACCTTC	CASSFNPNPDRGGYTF
TRBV3-1	TRBJ2-1	TRBD2	many	TGTGCCAGCAGCCAAGATCTGTCGGGAGGGTACAATGAGCAGTTCTTC	CASSQDLSGGYNEQFF
TRBV5-1	TRBJ2-2	TRBD1	many	TGTGCCAGCAGCTTAGGGACAGGTGGCACCGGGGAGCTGTTTTTT	CASSLGTGGTGELFF
TRBV12-3/TRBV12-4	TRBJ1-3	-	many	TGTGCCAGCAGTTTGGACAGCTCTGGAAACACCATATATTTT	CASSLDSSGNTIYF
TRBV20-1	TRBJ2-1	-	many	TGCAGTGCTAGAGATAGCTGGGCCCCCTACAATGAGCAGTTCTTC	CSARDSWAPYNEQFF
TRBV30	TRBJ2-3	TRBD2	few	TGTGCCTGGAGTGTGGCAGGGCTAGCGGACCCCACAGATACGCAGTATTTT	CAWSVAGLADPTDTQYF
TRBV15	TRBJ2-2	-	once	TGTGCCACCAGCGGTAGTCGGGCGAACACCGGGGAGCTGTTTTTT	CATSGSRANTGELFF
TRBV29-1	TRBJ2-3	-	-	TGCAGCGTTTGGGGTGGTCTGGGCACAGATACGCAGTATTTT	CSVWGGLGTDTQYF
TRBV20-1	TRBJ2-1	TRBD2	many	TGCAGTGCTGGCGGACTAGCGGGAGACAATGAGCAGTTCTTC	CSAGGLAGDNEQFF
TRBV30	TRBJ1-5	-	few	TGTGCCTGGAGTGTAACCAGGGATTACAATCAGCCCCAGCATTTT	CAWSVTRDYNQPQHF
TRBV4-2	TRBJ2-1	TRBD2	-	TGTGCCAGCAGCCAAGAGCTAGCGGGGTATAACAATGAGCAGTTCTTC	CASSQELAGYNNEQFF
TRBV5-1	TRBJ2-1	TRBD2	few	TGCGCCAGCAGCTCGGGACTAACTCCCAATGAGCAGTTCTTC	CASSSGLTPNEQFF
TRBV11-2	TRBJ2-1	TRBD2	many	TGTGCCAGCACCGGACTAGCGGGGGCGTCCAATGAGCAGTTCTTC	CASTGLAGASNEQFF
TRBV28	TRBJ2-7	-	many	TGTGCCAGCAGTTTATTAGTTCGCGGGGACCGAACCTACGAGCAGTACTTC	CASSLLVRGDRTYEQYF
TRBV20-1	TRBJ2-5	TRBD2	-	TGCAGTGCTAGAGATTCCGGACTAGCGGGATTCGGGGAGTACTTC	CSARDSGLAGFGEYF
TRBV4-1	TRBJ2-5	-	few	TGCGCCAGCAGCCAAGCAGTTATCAGCCAAGAGACCCAGTACTTC	CASSQAVISQETQYF
TRBV4-3	TRBJ2-3	TRBD2	-	TGCGCCAGCAGCCAAGATACTGGGGCGGGAGGGCCCCATACGCAGTATTTT	CASSQDTGAGGPHTQYF
TRBV6-1	TRBJ2-1	-	-	TGTGCCAGCCGCCCGGGAGTCACCCCCCAACCCCCGAACAATGAGCAGTTCTTC	CASRPGVTPQPPNNEQFF
TRBV16	TRBJ2-1	-	few	TGTGCCAGCAGCCCTCTACTACTTACAGTGGCCAATGAGCAGTTCTTC	CASSPLLLTVANEQFF
TRBV10-1	TRBJ2-7	TRBD1	many	TGCGCCAGCAGTGAAGGACAGGGTGGCGAGCAGTACTTC	CASSEGQGGEQYF
TRBV29-1	TRBJ1-5	TRBD1	many	TGCAGCGTTTCACAGGGGCGGGATCAGCCCCAGCATTTT	CSVSQGRDQPQHF
TRBV2	TRBJ1-4	-	many	TGTGCCAGCAGCGCGACGACTCGGACGGGAGAAAAACTGTTTTTT	CASSATTRTGEKLFF
TRBV2	TRBJ2-1	-	many	TGTGCCAGCAGTGAATTCGCGGGGACCTCCTACAATGAGCAGTTCTTC	CASSEFAGTSYNEQFF
TRBV4-3	TRBJ2-3	-	-	TGCGCCAGCAGCCCCCCCGGCCAGATAGATACGCAGTATTTT	CASSPPGQIDTQYF
TRBV29-1	TRBJ1-1	-	few	TGCAGCGTCCCCACCGGCCCAGAAGCTTTCTTT	CSVPTGPEAFF
TRBV27	TRBJ2-1	-	-	TGTGCCAGCAGTTTATCGGGGGACGAGAATGAGCAGTTCTTC	CASSLSGDENEQFF
TRBV20-1	TRBJ2-1	TRBD2	-	TGCAGTGCTCCAGACCTAGCGGGACCACTTGACAATGAGCAGTTCTTC	CSAPDLAGPLDNEQFF
TRBV7-9	TRBJ2-3	TRBD2	once	TGTGCCAGCAGCGAATACCCGGGACTAGCGGGAGACTCAGATACGCAGTATTTT	CASSEYPGLAGDSDTQYF
TRBV6-2/TRBV6-3	TRBJ2-7	TRBD2	few	TGTGCCAGCAGTTACTCACCTAGCGGGAGGCCGCCCTACGAGCAGTACTTC	CASSYSPSGRPPYEQYF
TRBV19	TRBJ2-1	TRBD2	-	TGTGCCAGTAGTATAGGATTTAGGCTAGCGGGGACCTACAATGAGCAGTTCTTC	CASSIGFRLAGTYNEQFF
TRBV7-9	TRBJ2-1	TRBD2	many	TGTGCCAGCAGCCCCGAAAAGTCGACTAGCGGAAAAACCTACAATGAGCAGTTCTTC	CASSPEKSTSGKTYNEQFF